These 7 T cell receptor beta chains share one sample of origin, sequenced in a study of shared clonotypes between healthy human individuals. This table comes from immunoSEQ multiplex PCR, and its TCRdb copy is limited to in-frame clones, with some not included. The sample yields 550,000 to 600,000 clones, around 80% seen once. Sequencing was performed on PBMCs. The receptors here all came from a middle-aged woman in good health. Some clones in this sample may be carry-over from other donors' samples.

This clone was picked up many times. The chain links TRBV11-1 to TRBJ2-1; TRBD2 matches at 13 bases. Germline assignment: CDR1 SGHAT and CDR2 FQDESV (reference sequence). The CDR3 is made up of 14 amino acids. V lost 9 bases to trimming and J lost 5 bases; unmatched junction nucleotides: 4. The CDR3 region is CASTSGRGHNEQFF. The DNA for the CDR3 is TGTGCCAGTACTAGCGGGAGGGGCCACAATGAGCAGTTCTTC.

Regarding this clone: This could be a read error, since a much larger clone is one nucleotide away. The chain combines TRBV6-5 with TRBJ2-6, with D unresolved. The CDR3 length is 14 residues. Per the germline V gene, CDR1 is MNHEY and CDR2 is SVGAGI. CDR3 loop: CAGSRLSGANVLTF. In DNA, the CDR3 is TGTGCCGGCAGCCGACTTTCTGGGGCCAACGTCCTGACTTTC.

The genes are TRBV29-1 and TRBJ2-7, with D hard to call. V was cut by 4 bases and J by 5 bases, with 12 bases left in between. This CDR3 is built from 12 residues. Germline V lookup: CDR1 SQVTM, CDR2 ANQGSEA. CDR3 coding DNA: TGCAGCGTTGTTCCGGGTCGGGACGAGCAGTACTTC. Translating gives CSVVPGRDEQYF.

In its sample, this clone was seen a few times. The rearrangement links TRBV29-1 to TRBJ1-1, with D possibly matching TRBD1 (5 bases). Germline V gene lookup returns CDR1 SQVTM and CDR2 ANQGSEA. The CDR3 is made up of 14 amino acids. V lost 0 bases, J lost 1 base, and 9 bases lay in between. The CDR3 nucleotides read TGCAGCGTTGAAGACTCAGGGTGGAACACTGAAGCTTTCTTT. Its protein product is CSVEDSGWNTEAFF. Looking up the rest from reference TRBV29-1 and TRBJ1-1 gives the full variable domain: SAVISQKPSRDICQRGTSLTIQCQVDSQVTMMFWYRQQPGQSLTLIATANQGSEATYESGFVIDKFPISRPNLTFSTLTVSNMSPEDSSIYLCSVEDSGWNTEAFFGQGTRLTVV.

The chain combines TRBV29-1 with TRBJ2-7; the match to TRBD1 covers 9 bases. From germline, CDR1 is SQVTM and CDR2 ANQGSEA. The ends lost 5 bases at V and 3 bases at J; junction bases unmatched: 2. The CDR3 runs 12 residues. CDR3 nucleotides: TGCAGCGTTACGGGACAGGGCTACGAGCAGTACTTC. This translates into CSVTGQGYEQYF.

In this sample, this clone turned up a few times. J is TRBJ2-7 and V is TRBV6-1; TRBD2 might be the D (5 bases). V was shortened by 4 bases and J by 0 bases, with 13 bases between the two germline ends. The germline CDR1 and CDR2 sequences are MNHNS and SASEGT. There are 15 residues in the CDR3. The CDR3 DNA is TGTGCCAGCAGTGTCCAGCTCGAGGGCTCCTACGAGCAGTACTTC. Its translation: CASSVQLEGSYEQYF.

This clone has only one observation. The chain joins TRBV11-1 to TRBJ2-6, with 7 bases that match TRBD1. With V trimmed by 3 bases and J by 0 bases, 5 bases remained unmatched. CDR1 and CDR2 (germline): SGHAT, FQDESV (reference sequence). The CDR3 totals 17 residues. The CDR3 DNA reads as TGTGCCAGCAGCTTCACCGGGACAGTCTCTGGGGCCAACGTCCTGACTTTC. Protein: CASSFTGTVSGANVLTF. The whole variable domain, remainder taken from reference TRBV11-1 and TRBJ2-6, is EAEVAQSPRYKITEKSQAVAFWCDPISGHATLYWYRQILGQGPELLVQFQDESVVDDSQLPKDRFSAERLKGVDSTLKIQPAELGDSAMYLCASSFTGTVSGANVLTFGAGSRLTVL.